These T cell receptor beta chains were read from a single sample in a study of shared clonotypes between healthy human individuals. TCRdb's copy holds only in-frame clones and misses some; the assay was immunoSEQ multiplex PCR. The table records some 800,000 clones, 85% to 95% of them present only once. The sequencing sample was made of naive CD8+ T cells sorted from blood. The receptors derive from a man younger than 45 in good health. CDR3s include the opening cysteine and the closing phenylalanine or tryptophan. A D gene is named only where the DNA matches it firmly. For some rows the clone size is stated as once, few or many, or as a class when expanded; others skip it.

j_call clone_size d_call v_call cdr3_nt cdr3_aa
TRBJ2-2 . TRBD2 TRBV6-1 TGTGCCAGCAGTGGGGGACTAGCGGAAATGAACACCGGGGAGCTGTTTTTT CASSGGLAEMNTGELFF
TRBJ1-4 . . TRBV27 TGTGCCAGCAGCTCGAGTTTCTATGAAAAACTGTTTTTT CASSSSFYEKLFF
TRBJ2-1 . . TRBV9 TGTGCCAGCAGCCACGGATCCTACAATGAGCAGTTCTTC CASSHGSYNEQFF
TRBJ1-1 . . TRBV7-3 TGTGCCAGCAGCGCGGACAGCAGCAACACTGAAGCTTTCTTT CASSADSSNTEAFF
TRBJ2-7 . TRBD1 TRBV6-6 TGTGCCAGCAGTCCCTGGACAGGGGGCCCGGCTTACGAGCAGTACTTC CASSPWTGGPAYEQYF
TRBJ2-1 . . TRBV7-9 TGTGCCAGCAGATACGGTTTCAATGAGCAGTTCTTC CASRYGFNEQFF
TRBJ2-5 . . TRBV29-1 TGCAGCGTATTAGGGCGGGAGACCCAGTACTTC CSVLGRETQYF
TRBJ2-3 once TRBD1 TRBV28 TGTGCCAGCAGTTCGACAGGGCACACAGATACGCAGTATTTT CASSSTGHTDTQYF
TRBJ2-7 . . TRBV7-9 TGTGCCAGCAGTATGGCAAGCACCTACGAGCAGTACTTC CASSMASTYEQYF
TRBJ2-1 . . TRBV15 TGTGCCACCAGCACCAACCCGGGGGAAGGGGGTTACAATGAGCAGTTCTTC CATSTNPGEGGYNEQFF
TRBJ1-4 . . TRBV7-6 TGTGCCAGCAGCTTGGGAGCCAGTAATGAAAAACTGTTTTTT CASSLGASNEKLFF
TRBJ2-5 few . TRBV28 TGTGCCAGCAGGGACAGCCAAGAGACCCAGTACTTC CASRDSQETQYF
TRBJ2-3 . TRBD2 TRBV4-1 TGCGCCAGCAGCCAAGATCCGGCGGGAGGGAACACAGATACGCAGTATTTT CASSQDPAGGNTDTQYF
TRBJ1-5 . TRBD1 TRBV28 TGTGCCAGCAGTTTTGATCCTAGGACAGGGGCCCTATATAGCAATCAGCCCCAGCATTTT CASSFDPRTGALYSNQPQHF
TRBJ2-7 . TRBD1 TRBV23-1 TGCGCCAGCAGAGACAGGGGTGACCATCTCGACTACGAGCAGTACTTC CASRDRGDHLDYEQYF
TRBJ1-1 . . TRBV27 TGTGCCAGCAGTTACGGCCGGAACACTGAAGCTTTCTTT CASSYGRNTEAFF
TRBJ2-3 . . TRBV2 TGTGCCAGCCAGTCCGGGGGCTACAGCACAGATACGCAGTATTTT CASQSGGYSTDTQYF
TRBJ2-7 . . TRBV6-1 TGTGCCAGCAGTGTTGATGTCAGTGTGGGACGGAACTCCTACGAGCAGTACTTC CASSVDVSVGRNSYEQYF
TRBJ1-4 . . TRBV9 TGTGCCAGCAGCCGCAGGGATAGAGAAAAACTGTTTTTT CASSRRDREKLFF
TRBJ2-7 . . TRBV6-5 TGTGCCAGTGGGAATACCTACGAGCAGTACTTC CASGNTYEQYF
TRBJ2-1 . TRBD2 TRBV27 TGTGCCAGCAGTTTATATGCGGGAGCATCGTCCAATGAGCAGTTCTTC CASSLYAGASSNEQFF
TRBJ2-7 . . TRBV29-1 TGCAGCGTTGTGGGGACGGGTGAGCAGTACTTC CSVVGTGEQYF
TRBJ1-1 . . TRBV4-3 TGCGCCAGCAGCCAAGGAGCTCAGACGGGGAACACTGAAGCTTTCTTT CASSQGAQTGNTEAFF
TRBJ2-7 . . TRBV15 TGTGCCACCAGCAGCAGCCAGCTCTCCTACGAGCAGTACTTC CATSSSQLSYEQYF
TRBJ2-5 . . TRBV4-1 TGCGCCAGCAGCCACCCGAGGGGGGTAGAGGAGACCCAGTACTTC CASSHPRGVEETQYF
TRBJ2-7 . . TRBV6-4 TGTGCCAGCAGTGACTCAGACCAGCCCTCGTACTTC CASSDSDQPSYF
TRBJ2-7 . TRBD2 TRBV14 TGTGCCAGCAGCCAACCCCCGACTAGCGAGTACGAGCAGTACTTC CASSQPPTSEYEQYF
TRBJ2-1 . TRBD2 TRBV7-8 TGTGCCAGCAGCTTAGGCCGGACTAGCGAAGGGAATAGTGAGCAGTTCTTC CASSLGRTSEGNSEQFF
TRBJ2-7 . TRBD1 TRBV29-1 TGCAGCGTTACGGACAGGTCCTACGAGCAGTACTTC CSVTDRSYEQYF
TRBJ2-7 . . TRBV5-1 TGCGCCAGCAGGGGTGGCTCCTACGAGCAGTACTTC CASRGGSYEQYF
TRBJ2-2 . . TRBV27 TGTGCCAGCAGTATATATGCAGGGGCCTCGACCGGGGAGCTGTTTTTT CASSIYAGASTGELFF
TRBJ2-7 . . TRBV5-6 TGTGCCAGCAGCTCAGACAGGGATCTCGGGGGGCCTTACTACGAGCAGTACTTC CASSSDRDLGGPYYEQYF
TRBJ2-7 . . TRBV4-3 TGCGCCAGCAGCCAAGAGACCCTAGCTTCCTACGAGCAGTACTTC CASSQETLASYEQYF
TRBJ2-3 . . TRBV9 TGTGCCAGCAGCGTAGAGGGGGGGGGACCCTACACAGATACGCAGTATTTT CASSVEGGGPYTDTQYF
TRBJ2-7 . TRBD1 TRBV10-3 TGTGCCATCAGTGGGACAGGGGACTACGAGCAGTACTTC CAISGTGDYEQYF
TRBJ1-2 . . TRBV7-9 TGTGCCAGCAGCTTCCTGACATCGCGAGGCTACACCTTC CASSFLTSRGYTF
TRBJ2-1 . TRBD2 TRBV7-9 TGTGCCAGCAGCTTACCGCGCGGGAGAAGCTCCTACAATGAGCAGTTCTTC CASSLPRGRSSYNEQFF
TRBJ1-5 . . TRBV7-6 TGTGCCAGCAGCAGGACAGCGGACAGGCCCCAGCATTTT CASSRTADRPQHF
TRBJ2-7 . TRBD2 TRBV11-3 TGTGCCAGCAGACCGGGACTAGCGGGGGAGCAGTACTTC CASRPGLAGEQYF
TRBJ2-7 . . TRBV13 TGTGCCAGCAGCCCCCAGGCGCGGGACCACGAGCAGTACTTC CASSPQARDHEQYF
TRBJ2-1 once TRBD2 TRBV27 TGTGCCAGCAGTCCAAGCGGGGGCCACAATGAGCAGTTCTTC CASSPSGGHNEQFF
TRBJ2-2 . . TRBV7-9 TGTGCCAGCAGCTTAGGCAGGGGTTCCGGGGAGCTGTTTTTT CASSLGRGSGELFF
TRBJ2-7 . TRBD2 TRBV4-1 TGCGCCAGCAGCCATGTAGCGGGACCCTCCTACGAGCAGTACTTC CASSHVAGPSYEQYF
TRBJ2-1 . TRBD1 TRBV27 TGTGCCAGCAGTTTATCGGCAGGGGGCATCTATGAGCAGTTCTTC CASSLSAGGIYEQFF
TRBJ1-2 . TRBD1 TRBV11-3 TGTGCCAGCAGCTTAGAGGGCCGGGACAGGGCAGCTAACTATGGCTACACCTTC CASSLEGRDRAANYGYTF
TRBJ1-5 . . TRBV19 TGTGCCAGTAATTGGTGGAATCAGCCCCAGCATTTT CASNWWNQPQHF
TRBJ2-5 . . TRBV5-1 TGCGCCAGCAGTGGCTCCTTTAGGATGGGCGAGACCCAGTACTTC CASSGSFRMGETQYF
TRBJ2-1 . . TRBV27 TGTGCCAGCAGTCCGGGCGATGAGCAGTTCTTC CASSPGDEQFF
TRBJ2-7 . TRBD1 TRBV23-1 TGCGCCAGCAGTCAATCGATGGGGGACAGGGGCTCCCTCGGGATGGACGAGCAGTACTTC CASSQSMGDRGSLGMDEQYF